The T cell receptor beta chain described here comes from a study of response to subunit inactivated influenza vaccine. Study conclusions and caveats: The study's authors posited that every seasonal influenza vaccination enlists few new T cells.

The CDR3 sequence is 14 residues long. Germline assignment: CDR1 DFQATT and CDR2 SNEGSKA (reference sequence). V was shortened by 3 bases and J by 1 base, with 10 bases between the two germline ends. MiXCR was run by TCRdb on the RT-PCR reads, yielding one entry per CDR3 protein. The table has roughly 700,000 distinct CDR3 sequences, 11% to 15% seen once. This clonotype appeared many times. Its antigen is not known. The chain has TRBV20-1 and TRBJ1-5; TRBD1 might be the D (6 bases). Sequenced here: PBMCs from blood, sampled approximately 15 days before vaccination. This clonotype originated in a man in his fifties who received an inactivated influenza vaccine. This chain's CDR3 is CSASGGASNQPQHF. The CDR3 DNA follows: TGCAGTGCTAGCGGGGGGGCAAGCAATCAGCCCCAGCATTTT.